The TCR beta chain described here comes from a study of low-dose radiotherapy and immunotherapy resistance in tumors (dated by TCRdb to the early 2020s). Context from the whole study: In Cohort 1, 0.5 Gy per fraction was delivered every 2 weeks, and a total PTV dose of 6.5 Gy was prescribed. Patients in Cohort 2 were given 1 Gy per fraction every two weeks, for a total of 13 Gy across 26 weeks. Nivolumab was administered intravenously as a 240 mg flat dose every two weeks, and ipilimumab was administered intravenously at 1 mg/kg every six weeks. Intravenous cyclophosphamide at 200 mg/m2 was administered every two weeks, one day ahead of each radiation and immunotherapy administration. Starting on cycle 1 day 1, patients took 300 mg of aspirin by mouth once daily for four cycles. Trial participants were not randomized into treatment groups. Eight patients were included in the translational analysis: three from the first dose cohort and the first five from the second dose cohort.

Including cysteine and phenylalanine, the CDR3 has 16 amino acids. Only the CDR3 part of the read is kept: 48 bases, read in frame from the first base. In the germline V gene (reference sequence), CDR1 corresponds to SEHNR and CDR2 to FQNEAQ. The junction shows trimming of 5 bases on V and 5 bases on J, and the gene matches do not reach 8 bases of it. The time point label, as the study defines it: before trial treatment. Donors were enrolled in RACIN, a single-arm phase I dose-escalation trial in which nivolumab, ipilimumab, aspirin, low-dose cyclophosphamide and low-dose radiotherapy were combined. To be eligible, a patient needed to have an advanced solid tumor that was TIL-negative. The instrument was an Illumina HiSeq 2500. First-strand cDNA was synthesized using Superscript III and a set of TRAV- and TRBV-specific primers, so that both TCRalpha and TCRbeta chains were covered. TCRs were amplified with Phusion for around 20 PCR cycles, with a constant-region primer paired with the adapter attached to the V primers. The isolated mRNA was amplified using the MessageAmp II aRNA Amplification Kit, with in vitro transcription performed for 15 to 20 hours at 37 degrees C. The Dynabeads mRNA DIRECT Purification Kit was used to isolate the mRNA for TCR sequencing. A second approximately 25-cycle Phusion PCR added indexed Illumina adapters, and products were purified with AMPure XP beads. In the authors' own workflow: Custom Perl scripts were used to pool TCR sequences that encoded the same protein, to remove out-of-frame sequences, and to calculate the abundance of each clonotype. Any TCR sequence supported by only a single read was excluded from analysis. Shannon entropy, Gini index, clonality, richness, and the frequency of TCRs shared between repertoires were included as repertoire metrics. The public reads were reprocessed in TCRdb via fastp at Q25 and MiXCR, keeping in-frame beta chains. Duplicate CDR3 protein sequences are folded into a single record with the most common DNA and genes. TCRdb assigned the V and J calls; the authors' analysis was not used. The sample table holds 54,000 or so distinct CDR3 sequences, of which under 30% were seen once. Together, the top ten hold 5.7% of the sample.

This clonotype has a count of ten or more. Its antigen remains unidentified. Within one base of it there is no much larger clone, and no base qualities were kept. The chain links TRBV7-9 with TRBJ2-1, and TRBD2 aligns with 11 junction nucleotides. This receptor was taken from a male donor with prostate cancer. The sequencing here drew on PBMCs, taken before treatment. The CDR3 amino acid sequence is: CASSETGTSGNNEQFF. The DNA sequence follows: TGTGCCAGCAGCGAAACCGGGACTAGCGGCAACAATGAGCAGTTCTTC.